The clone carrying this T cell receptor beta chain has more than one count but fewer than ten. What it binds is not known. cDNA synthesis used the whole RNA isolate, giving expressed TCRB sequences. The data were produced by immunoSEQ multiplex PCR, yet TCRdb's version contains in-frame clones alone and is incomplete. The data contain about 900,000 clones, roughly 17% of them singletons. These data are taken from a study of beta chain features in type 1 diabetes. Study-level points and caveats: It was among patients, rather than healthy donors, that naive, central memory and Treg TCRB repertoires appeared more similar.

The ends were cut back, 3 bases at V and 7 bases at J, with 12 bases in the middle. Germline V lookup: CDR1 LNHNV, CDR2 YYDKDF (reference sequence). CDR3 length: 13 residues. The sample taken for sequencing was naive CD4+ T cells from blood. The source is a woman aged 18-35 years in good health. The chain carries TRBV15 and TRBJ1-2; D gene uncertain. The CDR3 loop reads CATSSTRYSGYTF. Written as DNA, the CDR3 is TGTGCCACCAGCAGTACGCGGTACAGTGGCTACACCTTC.